This T cell receptor (beta chain) was sequenced for a study of cytomegalovirus exposure and HLA in healthy donors. Study at large: A prior analysis found some 110 million unique TCR beta sequences from some 200 million T cells. Study-wide results and limits: As immune exposure information, only CMV serostatus was available. Whilst most TCR sequences proved rare, a subset of public TCRs occurred across many donors. A later analysis found TCR association rates differed by HLA locus, highest for DRB1 and lowest for HLA-C.

PCR was performed using 60 Vbeta and 13 Jbeta primers. Method: immunoSEQ multiplex PCR; TCRdb's copy keeps in-frame clones and lacks some. The profile shows about 200,000 clones, 82% of them singletons. Details on this clone: Its antigen is not known.

The receptor's source is a boy aged 2 to 9 in good health and CMV-seronegative. The sequenced sample consisted of PBMCs.

The CDR3 loop reads CSVEGRFLNTEAFF. The DNA of the CDR3 is TGCAGCGTTGAAGGCAGGTTTTTGAACACTGAAGCTTTCTTT. This sequence joins TRBV29-1 and TRBJ1-1; D unclear. The length of the CDR3 is 14 residues. The germline V gene encodes CDR1 SQVTM and CDR2 ANQGSEA. V was shortened by 1 base and J by 0 bases, with 9 bases between the two germline ends.